This T cell receptor beta chain derives from a study of human thymus T cells (TCRdb year 2020). Turning to the overall study: The study characterized TCR alpha and beta repertoires from about 8 infant thymus samples and four related peripheral blood samples. The infant donors were about 6 to 250 days old, and the cohort included five or six males and a couple of females. Overall study results and their limits: Thymus samples yielded on average around 850,000 unique TCRB clonotypes, compared with 70,000 to 85,000 from blood samples. Both the thymic and the peripheral blood repertoires appeared to show biased V and J gene segment usage.

Immunologically healthy infants undergoing open corrective cardiac surgery for congenital heart defects in Finland were used as donors. During surgery, a small about 0.45-1 mL aliquot of peripheral blood was collected from four of the eight donors. Instead of starting from a fixed cell number, genomic DNA extraction from blood samples used all available leukocytes. ACK lysis buffer was used to clear erythrocytes from the blood, and the leukocytes were then kept as pellets at -70 degrees C. A QIAsymphony instrument was used to extract genomic DNA from the frozen cell pellets. A distance of 4 bases separates the germline ends of V and J, which lose 0 bases and 3 bases respectively. Looking up the germline V gene yields CDR1 SGHRS and CDR2 YFSETQ. The CDR3 has 14 amino acids, counting the end cysteine and phenylalanine. Only the CDR3 DNA is retained, 42 bases long and in frame from the first base. The immunoSEQ multiplex PCR assay was used to amplify the TCRB and TCRAD loci from a standardized amount of quality-controlled genomic DNA. The amplicons spanned the V(D)J region and were long enough to cover the CDR3 and allow V and J genes to be identified. The amplicons were sequenced on an Illumina platform via the commercial immunoSEQ service. The source study handled its data this way. Corrections for primer bias and sequencing errors followed previously described methods, while TCRAD and TCRB definitions were based on the IMGT database. immunoSEQ Analyzer 3.0 and VDJTools were used for repertoire analysis, which covered basic statistics, V/J segment usage, diversity estimates, rarefaction and pairwise overlap. Diversity was estimated using the Chao1, ChaoE, Efron-Thisted, Shannon and inverse Simpson indices, and was also estimated on datasets down-sampled to the size of the smallest sample. Repertoire overlap used strict matching of CDR3 nucleotide sequence, V gene and J gene, with Jaccard-based multidimensional scaling clustering. Entries here come from immuneACCESS through TCRdb and include only in-frame sequences with V and J called. Some clones fail to appear in such tables; in the studies checked, an unresolved V gene covers under half of the shortfall, and the cause of the remainder is unknown. The DNA was the basis for D and trimming; V, J and clone size are from that table. The sample table lists 40,000 to 55,000 clones, approximately 95% of them with a count of one. Roughly 0.13% of the sample rests with the top ten.

In regard to this clone: Its cognate antigen has yet to be identified. The input lacks base qualities; no much larger clone sits a single base away.

Sequencing was done on a sample of blood. The rearrangement joined TRBV5-1 to TRBJ1-6; the D gene cannot be named for sure. This receptor was identified in a boy in the first two years of life with a congenital heart defect but otherwise immunologically healthy. In nucleotides, the sequence is TGCGCCAGCAGCTTGGCCGACTATAATTCACCCCTCCACTTT. The translation is CASSLADYNSPLHF.